The next 5 T cell receptor beta chains were all read from a single sample in a study of T cell responses to AZD1222 COVID-19 vaccine. Profiling relied on immunoSEQ multiplex PCR, and the TCRdb table lists in-frame clones only, not all of them. The sample contains over 140,000 clones, roughly 92% of which appear only once. Sequenced here: peripheral blood, sampled on day 0 of AZD1222 vaccination. Source of these receptors: an adult in good health.

The chain carries TRBV7-2 and TRBJ2-7, with 8 bases matching TRBD2. This CDR3 comprises 18 residues. Germline V gene sequence: CDR1 SGHTA, CDR2 FQGNSA. The junction had 11 bases not matched to a gene; V was cut back by 1 base and J by 0 bases. The CDR3 nucleotides read TGTGCCAGCAGCTTAGTGGTTAGCGGGGAGATGATCTCCTACGAGCAGTACTTC. This translates into CASSLVVSGEMISYEQYF.

This clone was seen just once. The chain carries TRBV5-1 and TRBJ2-7; 9 bases are a match to TRBD1. The CDR3 extends over 13 amino acids. CDR1 is SGHRS, CDR2 YFSETQ, per germline. Unmatched junction bases numbered 2, after V lost 4 bases and J lost 3 bases. CDR3 in DNA: TGCGCCAGCAGCGTGGACAGGGGCTACGAGCAGTACTTC. Its translation: CASSVDRGYEQYF.

J is TRBJ1-3 and V is TRBV5-4; D gene uncertain. The CDR3 runs to 15 residues. CDR1 SGHNT and CDR2 YYREEE come from the germline V gene (reference sequence). Trimming pared 3 bases from V and 1 base from J, leaving 11 bases between. The CDR3 sequence is CASSSYGPSGNTIYF. DNA of the CDR3: TGTGCCAGCAGCTCCTATGGACCGTCTGGAAACACCATATATTTT.

The genes are TRBV27 and TRBJ2-1, with TRBD1 matching over 8 bases. The germline gives CDR1 MNHEY, CDR2 SMNVEV (reference sequence). This CDR3 has 15 amino acids. Germline trimming cut 6 bases from V and 5 bases from J; bases unmatched to any gene: 9. The CDR3 here is CASSPQGEFDNEQFF. CDR3 nucleotides: TGTGCCAGCAGCCCACAGGGGGAGTTCGACAATGAGCAGTTCTTC.

The gene calls are TRBV19 and TRBJ1-1; D unresolved. Germline CDR1 and CDR2: LNHDA and SQIVND (reference sequence). V lost 4 bases to trimming and J lost 0 bases, with 6 bases between them. This CDR3 is 13 amino acids long. In nucleotides, the CDR3 is TGTGCCAGTAGTAGGTCCCTGAACACTGAAGCTTTCTTT. This sequence encodes CASSRSLNTEAFF.